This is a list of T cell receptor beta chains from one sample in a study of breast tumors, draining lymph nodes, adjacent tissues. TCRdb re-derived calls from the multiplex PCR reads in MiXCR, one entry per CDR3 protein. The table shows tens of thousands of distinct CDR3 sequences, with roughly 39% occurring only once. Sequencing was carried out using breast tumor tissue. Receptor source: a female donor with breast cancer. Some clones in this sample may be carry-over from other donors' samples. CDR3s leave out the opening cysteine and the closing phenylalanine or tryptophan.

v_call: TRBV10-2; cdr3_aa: ASRPSGRGVTQY
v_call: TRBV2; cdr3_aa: AKSRDRNQPQH
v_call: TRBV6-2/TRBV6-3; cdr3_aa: ASSPSGQGFHGYT
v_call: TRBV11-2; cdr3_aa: ASSLGGLDTQY
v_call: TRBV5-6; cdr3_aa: ASSKRRGRGYEQY
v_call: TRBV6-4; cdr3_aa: ASSDRLAGHRGAV
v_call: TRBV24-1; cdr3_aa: ATSAGGQERGYT
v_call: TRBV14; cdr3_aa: ASSQDRLSGISYEQY
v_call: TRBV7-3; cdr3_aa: ASSLNYGSYNEQF
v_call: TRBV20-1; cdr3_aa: SANFLREQY
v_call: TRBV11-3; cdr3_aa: AGSLGRGDNSPLH
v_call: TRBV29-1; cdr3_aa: SVERTGGTEAF
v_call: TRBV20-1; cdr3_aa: SASKGFSTDTQY
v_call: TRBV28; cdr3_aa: ASSSGNTYEQY
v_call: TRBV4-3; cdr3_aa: ASSQGFGELF
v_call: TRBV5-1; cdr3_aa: ASSLQTSSATSADTQY
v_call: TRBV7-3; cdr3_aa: ASSLSRYNEQF
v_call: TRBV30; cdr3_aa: AWSRSTDTQY
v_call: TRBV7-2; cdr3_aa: ASTRLADNEQS
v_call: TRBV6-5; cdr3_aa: ASSYSRELYGYT
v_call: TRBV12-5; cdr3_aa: ASGLASGGEKLF
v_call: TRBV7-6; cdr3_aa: ARAGDRGIYEQY
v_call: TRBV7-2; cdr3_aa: ASSSVLRGALDTQY
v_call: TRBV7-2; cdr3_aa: ASSLGSVSSGNTIY
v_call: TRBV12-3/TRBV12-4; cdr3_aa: ASSPGLGEQY
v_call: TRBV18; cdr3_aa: ASSGRVAGTLYEQY
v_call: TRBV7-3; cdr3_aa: ASSLDRQLSIRKPSYEQY
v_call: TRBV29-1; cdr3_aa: SLTSGRNNEQF
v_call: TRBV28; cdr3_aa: ASSLVSEGQSHYGYT
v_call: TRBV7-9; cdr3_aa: ASSPLAEIYNEQF
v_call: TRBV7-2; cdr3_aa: ASSFYICSALRARFGYT
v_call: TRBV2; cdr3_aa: ASSDVPGLATLFSYNEQF
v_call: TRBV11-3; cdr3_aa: ASSLDLGETQY
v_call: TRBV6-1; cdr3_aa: ASSQAAGNTYEQY
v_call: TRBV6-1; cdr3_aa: ASSQGATEAF
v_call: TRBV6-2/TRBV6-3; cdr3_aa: ASSIQAGGMNEQF
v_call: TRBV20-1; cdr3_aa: SASRDRDSPLH
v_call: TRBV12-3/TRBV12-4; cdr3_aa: ASRPGAGAGETQY
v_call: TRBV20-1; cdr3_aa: SATGTRSLNEQF
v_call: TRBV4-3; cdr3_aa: ASSQDENSYEQY